This TCR beta chain was retrieved from a study of blood T cell repertoires in COVID-19. Study as a whole: Samples of COVID-19 (acute and convalescent) were obtained from the United States, Italy and Spain. PBMCs, B-cell-depleted T cells, or T cells were the source of the cDNA or gDNA that made up the material.

There are 17 residues in the CDR3. Germline V gene sequence: CDR1 LGHDT, CDR2 YNNKEL (reference sequence). The junction had 11 bases not matched to a gene; V was cut back by 3 bases and J by 7 bases. In the original processing: Counts of nucleated cells, estimated from reference gene primer amplification, were obtained. This table comes from immunoSEQ multiplex PCR, and its TCRdb copy is limited to in-frame clones, with some not included. The DNA gave D and trimming, while V, J and clone size come from that table. The table shows 15,000 to 20,000 clones, with about 88% occurring only once. The source is a man between 65 and 85 years old with acute or convalescent COVID-19. Sequenced input: peripheral blood. This sequence joins TRBV3-1 (or the pseudogene TRBV3-2) and TRBJ1-4, with 10 bases matching TRBD1. The CDR3 loop reads CASSQSGTGAYGEKLFF. The CDR3 DNA sequence: TGTGCCAGCAGCCAGTCCGGGACAGGGGCTTATGGTGAAAAACTGTTTTTT.